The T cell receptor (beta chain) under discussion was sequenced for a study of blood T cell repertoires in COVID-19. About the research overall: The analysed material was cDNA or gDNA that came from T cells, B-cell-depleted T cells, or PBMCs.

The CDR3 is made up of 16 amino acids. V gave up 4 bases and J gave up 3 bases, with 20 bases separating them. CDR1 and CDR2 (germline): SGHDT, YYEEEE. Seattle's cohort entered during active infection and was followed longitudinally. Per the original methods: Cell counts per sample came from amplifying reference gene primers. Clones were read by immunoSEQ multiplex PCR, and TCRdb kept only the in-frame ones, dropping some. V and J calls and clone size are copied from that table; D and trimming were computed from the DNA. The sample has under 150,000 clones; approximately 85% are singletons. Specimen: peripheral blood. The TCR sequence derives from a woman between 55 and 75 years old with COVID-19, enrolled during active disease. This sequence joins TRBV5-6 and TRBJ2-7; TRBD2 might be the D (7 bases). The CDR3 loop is CASSAWRGGTLYEQYF. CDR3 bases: TGTGCCAGCAGCGCATGGAGGGGGGGAACCCTCTACGAGCAGTACTTC.